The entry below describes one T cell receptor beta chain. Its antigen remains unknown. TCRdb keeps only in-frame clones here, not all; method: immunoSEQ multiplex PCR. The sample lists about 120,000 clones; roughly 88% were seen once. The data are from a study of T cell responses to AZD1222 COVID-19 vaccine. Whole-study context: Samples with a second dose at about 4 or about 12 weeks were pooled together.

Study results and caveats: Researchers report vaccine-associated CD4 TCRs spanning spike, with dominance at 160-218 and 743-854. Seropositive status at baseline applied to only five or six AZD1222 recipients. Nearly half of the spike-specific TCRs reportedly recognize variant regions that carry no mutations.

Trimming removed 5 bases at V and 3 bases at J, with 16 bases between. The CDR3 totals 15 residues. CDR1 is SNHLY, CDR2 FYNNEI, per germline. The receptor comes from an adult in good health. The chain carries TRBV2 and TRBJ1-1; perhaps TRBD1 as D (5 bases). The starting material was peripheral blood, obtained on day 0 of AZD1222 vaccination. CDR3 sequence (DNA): TGTGCCAGCAGTCTACAGGCCGGTGGGGACACTGAAGCTTTCTTT. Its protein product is CASSLQAGGDTEAFF. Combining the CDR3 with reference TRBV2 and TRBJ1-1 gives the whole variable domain EPEVTQTPSHQVTQMGQEVILRCVPISNHLYFYWYRQILGQKVEFLVSFYNNEISEKSEIFDDQFSVERPDGSNFTLKIRSTKLEDSAMYFCASSLQAGGDTEAFFGQGTRLTVV.